The 24 T cell receptor beta chains listed next were all sequenced from one sample in a study of cytomegalovirus exposure and HLA in healthy donors. The method was immunoSEQ multiplex PCR; TCRdb's version includes in-frame clones alone and lacks a portion of them. The sample holds about 82,000 clones, just under 95% seen once. Sequencing was performed on PBMCs. All receptors derive from a man in his late teens or twenties in good health and CMV-seronegative.

CDR3 sequence reads: CSVENRGSNQPQHF. CDR3 DNA: TGCAGCGTAGAGAACAGGGGGAGCAATCAGCCCCAGCATTTT. This chain links TRBV29-1 with TRBJ1-5; TRBD1 agrees at 8 bases. Trimming took 6 bases from V and 1 from J; bases not matched to a gene: 5. This CDR3 has 14 amino acids. The germline CDR1 and CDR2 sequences are SQVTM and ANQGSEA.

CDR3 protein: CASSLLLGGSRGLFF. The CDR3 DNA follows: TGTGCCAGCAGTTTATTGTTGGGTGGAAGCAGGGGGCTGTTTTTT. The gene calls are TRBV28 and TRBJ1-4, with 7 nucleotides matching TRBD1. The CDR3 has 15 amino acids. V shed 1 base and J 14 bases; nucleotides not matched to a gene: 13. Looked up from germline, CDR1 is MDHEN and CDR2 is SYDVKM.

V gene TRBV18 combines with J gene TRBJ2-5, with D possibly TRBD2 on 6 matching bases. Trimming stripped 1 base from V and 9 bases from J, with 30 bases between. CDR3 length: 19 amino acids. Per the germline V gene, CDR1 is KGHSH and CDR2 is LQKENI. Here the CDR3 DNA reads TGTGCCAGCTCACCACTCAACCCAGCCGTCGGGGACTGGGACCCGGCCCAGTACTTC. Encoded protein: CASSPLNPAVGDWDPAQYF.

This clone showed up just once. V and J are TRBV4-3 and TRBJ2-7; maybe TRBD1 (6 bases). Looked up from germline, CDR1 is LGHNA and CDR2 is YSLEER. Trimming took off 1 base at V and 4 bases at J, with 8 bases between the two ends. The CDR3 consists of 13 residues. The CDR3 coding sequence is TGCGCCAGCAGCCAAGGGGACAAATACGAGCAGTACTTC. Translation gives CASSQGDKYEQYF.

The chain uses TRBV11-3 and TRBJ1-1; 8 nucleotides align to TRBD1. After removal of 5 bases from V and 1 base from J, the junction contained 3 bases not matched to a gene. The CDR3 is 14 residues long. The germline CDR1 and CDR2 sequences are SGHNT and YENEEA. The CDR3 spells CASSGQGRNTEAFF. The CDR3 nucleotides are TGTGCCAGCAGCGGACAGGGCCGGAACACTGAAGCTTTCTTT.

The V gene is TRBV18, the J gene TRBJ2-1; no clear D gene. Trimming cost V 7 bases and J 3 bases, with 13 bases left between them. The CDR3 loop spans 14 amino acids. CDR1 and CDR2 from the germline V gene are KGHSH and LQKENI. The chain's CDR3 is CASFTEYFYNEQFF. CDR3 DNA: TGTGCCAGCTTCACAGAGTACTTCTACAATGAGCAGTTCTTC. The variable domain in full, with the rest retrieved from reference TRBV18 and TRBJ2-1, is NAGVMQNPRHLVRRRGQEARLRCSPMKGHSHVYWYRQLPEEGLKFMVYLQKENIIDESGMPKERFSAEFPKEGPSILRIQQVVRGDSAAYFCASFTEYFYNEQFFGPGTRLTVL.

This chain joins TRBV5-1 and TRBJ1-6; 7 positions agree with TRBD1. The CDR3 consists of 15 residues. Germline lookup yields CDR1 SGHRS and CDR2 YFSETQ. The V segment lost 0 bases and the J segment 6 bases; nucleotides outside the gene matches: 3. CDR3 nucleotide sequence: TGCGCCAGCAGCTTGGACAGGGGAAGTAATTCACCCCTCCACTTT. As protein: CASSLDRGSNSPLHF.

The rearrangement joins TRBV27 to TRBJ1-1; tentative D call: TRBD1 (6 bases). The CDR3 spans 13 residues. V was pared by 5 bases and J by 10 bases, with 17 bases between. Germline V gene data show CDR1 as MNHEY and CDR2 as SMNVEV (reference sequence). This CDR3 reads CASSGRGYAPAFF. The CDR3 region has the DNA TGTGCCAGCAGTGGAAGGGGGTATGCACCAGCTTTCTTT.

V is TRBV7-5 and J is TRBJ1-3. TRBV7-5 is a known pseudogene. This CDR3 has 16 amino acids. This CDR3 is CARSPPAGGSGNTIYF. The CDR3 DNA is TGTGCCAGAAGCCCCCCGGCGGGGGGCTCTGGAAACACCATATATTTT.

The V gene is TRBV6-1, the J gene TRBJ1-2; D is unresolved. V was clipped by 2 bases and J by 0 bases, with 7 bases between them. The CDR3 length is 14 residues. Germline-derived CDR1 and CDR2 are MNHNS and SASEGT. CDR3 bases: TGTGCCAGCAGTGAAAGGAGCACTAACTATGGCTACACCTTC. This encodes CASSERSTNYGYTF.

The chain couples TRBV28 to TRBJ2-3; 12 nucleotides line up with TRBD2. The V gene's germline CDR1 is MDHEN and CDR2 SYDVKM. There are 15 residues in the CDR3. Trimming at V came to 6 bases and at J to 7 bases, leaving 8 bases not matched to a gene. DNA for the CDR3: TGTGCCAGCAGATTAACTAGCGGGAGGTCAAATACGCAGTATTTT. Translated: CASRLTSGRSNTQYF.

The chain is built from TRBV29-1 and TRBJ1-2; D may be TRBD1 (5 bases). CDR1 is SQVTM and CDR2 is ANQGSEA in the germline V gene. The V end lost 5 bases, the J end lost 6 bases, and 13 bases lay between the germline ends. This CDR3 comprises 12 residues. The CDR3 DNA sequence: TGCAGCGTTCCTCGCAGGGTGGATGGCTACACCTTC. This codes for CSVPRRVDGYTF.

The rearrangement uses TRBV28 and TRBJ2-5; D remains unclear. The CDR3 extends over 12 amino acids. V gave up 4 bases and J gave up 5 bases, with 8 bases separating them. Germline V CDR1 and CDR2: MDHEN, SYDVKM. CDR3 amino acids: CASSSPVETQYF. CDR3 DNA sequence: TGTGCCAGCAGTTCCCCGGTTGAGACCCAGTACTTC.

CDR3 bases: TGTGCCAGCAGCGCATCAGGGGTCTTGAGAAACACCATATATTTT. Protein product: CASSASGVLRNTIYF. The chain is built from TRBV9 and TRBJ1-3, with D perhaps matching TRBD1 (6 bases). Germline-derived CDR1 and CDR2 are SGDLS and YYNGEE. V was pared by 3 bases and J by 5 bases, with 15 bases between. The length of the CDR3 is 15 residues.

This chain joins TRBV10-3 and TRBJ1-2; D remains ambiguous. Trimming shortened V by 4 bases and J by 4 bases, and 13 bases separated the two germline ends. From germline, CDR1 is ENHRY and CDR2 SYGVKD. The CDR3 loop spans 14 amino acids. The CDR3 loop is CAISGGGRAYGYTF. The CDR3 DNA reads as TGTGCCATCAGTGGCGGTGGCAGAGCCTATGGCTACACCTTC.

The CDR3 protein is CASRNEQGAGAFF. CDR3 nucleotides: TGCGCCAGCAGGAACGAACAGGGGGCAGGAGCTTTCTTT. The rearrangement links TRBV5-1 to TRBJ1-1, with 9 positions matching TRBD1. This CDR3 has 13 residues. CDR1 is SGHRS, CDR2 YFSETQ, per germline. The V segment lost 5 bases and the J segment 10 bases; nucleotides outside the gene matches: 9.

The chain uses TRBV6-5 and TRBJ2-1; TRBD1 is a possible D gene (5 bases). CDR1 and CDR2 (germline): MNHEY, SVGAGI. The CDR3 contains 11 residues. Trimming removed 4 bases from V and 12 bases from J, with 10 bases in between. CDR3 coding DNA: TGTGCCAGCAGTTGGGGAAGGGGGCAGTTCTTC. Protein sequence: CASSWGRGQFF.

The chain recombines TRBV28 with TRBJ1-4; 10 bases fit TRBD1. This CDR3 is built from 14 residues. The germline V gene has CDR1 MDHEN and CDR2 SYDVKM. The ends lost 5 bases at V and 5 bases at J; junction bases unmatched: 2. For the CDR3, the DNA is TGTGCCAGCAGTCTGGACAGGGGGAATGAAAAACTGTTTTTT. Its protein product is CASSLDRGNEKLFF.

J is TRBJ1-2 and V is TRBV7-2; 8 positions agree with TRBD1. J gave up 2 bases and V 1 base, and 3 bases lay outside the gene matches. The CDR3 runs to 15 residues. The V gene's germline CDR1 is SGHTA and CDR2 FQGNSA. The CDR3 nucleotides read TGTGCCAGCAGCTTAGAACCAGGGGGCAACTATGGCTACACCTTC. Translated: CASSLEPGGNYGYTF.

This clone was counted once. The V and J genes are TRBV23-1 and TRBJ2-4; 8 positions match TRBD1. TRBV23-1 is recorded as an ORF, its role being uncertain. J gave up 0 bases and V 2 bases, and 12 bases lay outside the gene matches. This CDR3 has 19 amino acids. CDR3 in amino acids: CASSQKWDRTGIAKNIQYF. The CDR3 DNA follows: TGCGCCAGCAGTCAAAAATGGGACCGGACAGGGATAGCCAAAAACATTCAGTACTTC.

The chain recombines TRBV13 with TRBJ1-4; D remains unclear. Germline-derived CDR1 and CDR2 are PRHDT and FYEKMQ (reference sequence). CDR3 size: 14 residues. The ends were cut back, 3 bases at V and 8 bases at J, with 13 bases in the middle. The CDR3 bases are TGTGCCAGCAGCTTTCAAATGGAGGCGGAAAAACTGTTTTTT. Its translation is CASSFQMEAEKLFF. Full variable domain (remainder filled in from reference TRBV13 and TRBJ1-4): AAGVIQSPRHLIKEKRETATLKCYPIPRHDTVYWYQQGPGQDPQFLISFYEKMQSDKGSIPDRFSAQQFSDYHSELNMSSLELGDSALYFCASSFQMEAEKLFFGSGTQLSVL.

This clone was recorded only once. The gene calls are TRBV4-2 and TRBJ1-2, with D tentatively TRBD1 (6 bases). This CDR3 has 16 amino acids. CDR1 LGHNA and CDR2 YNFKEQ come from the germline V gene. The V and J ends lost 1 base and 6 bases respectively, with 18 bases between them. CDR3 sequence: CASSQGPGGGADGYTF. In nucleotides, the CDR3 is TGTGCCAGCAGCCAAGGCCCCGGAGGGGGGGCAGATGGCTACACCTTC.

This chain links TRBV4-1 with TRBJ2-1, with a weak D call TRBD2 (6 bases). Per the germline V gene, CDR1 is MGHRA and CDR2 is YSYEKL. The V and J ends lost 3 bases and 10 bases respectively, with 25 bases between them. The CDR3 runs 17 residues. CDR3 DNA sequence: TGCGCCAGCAGCCAGGCGTCGGACGGAGGGATACAAAGGGAGCAGTTCTTC. Amino acids: CASSQASDGGIQREQFF.

This CDR3 reads CASSRLEVSYEQYF. The CDR3 DNA follows: TGTGCCAGCAGCCGACTAGAAGTCTCCTACGAGCAGTACTTC. This chain links TRBV7-9 with TRBJ2-7, with a weak D call TRBD2 (6 bases). Germline lookup yields CDR1 SEHNR and CDR2 FQNEAQ (reference sequence). CDR3 length: 14 residues. Trimming shortened V by 5 bases and J by 0 bases, and 11 bases separated the two germline ends.